This T cell receptor beta chain was recorded in a study of cytomegalovirus exposure and HLA in healthy donors. Data came from immunoSEQ multiplex PCR; TCRdb stores just in-frame clones and leaves some out. This sample yields approximately 130,000 clones, of which approximately 81% are seen a single time; under 2.5% belongs to the top ten. The trim removed 3 bases at V and 3 bases at J, leaving 6 bases unmatched. The CDR3 is 15 residues long. Germline CDR1 reads LNHDA; CDR2 reads SQIVND (reference sequence). Separate from the approximately 670-subject first cohort was the roughly 130-subject validation cohort, to which the donors belonged. Concerning this clone itself: Its cognate antigen is unknown.

Study conclusions and caveats: Reports described diagnosis of cytomegalovirus status by the classifier as highly specific and sensitive. In vitro data verified a few CMV-associated chains as specific for CMV antigens.

V usage is TRBV19 and J usage is TRBJ1-2; the match to TRBD1 covers 8 bases. This receptor was identified in a woman between 25 and 40 years old in good health and CMV-seronegative. Material: PBMCs. The CDR3 DNA reads as TGTGCCAGTAGTATTAGTTTGGGACAGGACTATGGCTACACCTTC. Translation gives CASSISLGQDYGYTF.